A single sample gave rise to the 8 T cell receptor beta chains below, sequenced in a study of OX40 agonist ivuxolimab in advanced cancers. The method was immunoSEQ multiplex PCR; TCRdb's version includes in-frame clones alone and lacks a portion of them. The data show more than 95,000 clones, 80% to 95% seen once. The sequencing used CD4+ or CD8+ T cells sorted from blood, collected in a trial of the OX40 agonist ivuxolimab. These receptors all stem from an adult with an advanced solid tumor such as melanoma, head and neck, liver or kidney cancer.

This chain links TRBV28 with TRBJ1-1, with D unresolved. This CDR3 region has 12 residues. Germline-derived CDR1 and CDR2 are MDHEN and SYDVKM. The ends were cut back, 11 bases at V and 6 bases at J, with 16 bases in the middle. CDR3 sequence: CAARSSGPEAFF. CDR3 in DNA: TGTGCCGCAAGATCCTCCGGCCCTGAAGCTTTCTTT.

The CDR3 DNA sequence: TGTGCCAGCAGCCTTATGGTAGCAGGAACCTACGAGCAGTACTTC. This sequence encodes CASSLMVAGTYEQYF. J is TRBJ2-7 and V is TRBV6-5; D call uncertain. The CDR3 runs to 15 residues. V shed 6 bases and J shed 2 bases, with 17 bases lying between them. CDR1 and CDR2 from the germline V gene are MNHEY and SVGAGI.

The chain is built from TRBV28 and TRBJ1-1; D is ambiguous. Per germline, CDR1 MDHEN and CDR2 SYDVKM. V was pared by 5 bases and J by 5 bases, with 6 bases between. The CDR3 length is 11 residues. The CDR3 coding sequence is TGTGCCAGCAGTGTATCAACTGAAGCTTTCTTT. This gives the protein CASSVSTEAFF.

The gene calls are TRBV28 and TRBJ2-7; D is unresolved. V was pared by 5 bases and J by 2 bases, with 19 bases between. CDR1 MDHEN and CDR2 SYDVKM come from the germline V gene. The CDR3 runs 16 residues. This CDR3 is CASSPPVGHTTYEQYF. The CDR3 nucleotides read TGTGCCAGCAGTCCCCCCGTGGGCCATACCACCTACGAGCAGTACTTC.

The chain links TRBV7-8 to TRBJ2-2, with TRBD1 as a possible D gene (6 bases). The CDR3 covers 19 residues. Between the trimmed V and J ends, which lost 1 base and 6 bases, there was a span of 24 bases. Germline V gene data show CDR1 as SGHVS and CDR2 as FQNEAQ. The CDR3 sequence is CASSLEGVWGLRRSGELFF. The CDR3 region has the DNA TGTGCCAGCAGCTTAGAGGGGGTCTGGGGCCTAAGGAGGTCCGGGGAGCTGTTTTTT.

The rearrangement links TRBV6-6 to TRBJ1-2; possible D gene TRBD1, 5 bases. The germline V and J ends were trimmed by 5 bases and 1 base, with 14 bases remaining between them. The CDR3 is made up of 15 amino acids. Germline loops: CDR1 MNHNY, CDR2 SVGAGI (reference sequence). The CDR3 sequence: CASSLLGGGNYGYTF. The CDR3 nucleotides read TGTGCCAGCAGTCTTCTGGGCGGGGGTAACTATGGCTACACCTTC.

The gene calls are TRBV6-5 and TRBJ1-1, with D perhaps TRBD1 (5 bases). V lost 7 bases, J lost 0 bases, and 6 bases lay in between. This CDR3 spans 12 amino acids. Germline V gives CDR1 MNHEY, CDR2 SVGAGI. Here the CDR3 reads CASKGVNTEAFF. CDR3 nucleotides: TGTGCCAGCAAAGGGGTGAACACTGAAGCTTTCTTT.

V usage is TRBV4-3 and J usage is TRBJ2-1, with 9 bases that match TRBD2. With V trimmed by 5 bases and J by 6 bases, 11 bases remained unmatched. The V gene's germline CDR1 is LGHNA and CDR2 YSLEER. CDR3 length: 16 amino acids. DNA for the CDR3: TGCGCCAGCAGCGTGACTAGCGGACCTAGGGCCAATGAGCAGTTCTTC. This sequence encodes CASSVTSGPRANEQFF.